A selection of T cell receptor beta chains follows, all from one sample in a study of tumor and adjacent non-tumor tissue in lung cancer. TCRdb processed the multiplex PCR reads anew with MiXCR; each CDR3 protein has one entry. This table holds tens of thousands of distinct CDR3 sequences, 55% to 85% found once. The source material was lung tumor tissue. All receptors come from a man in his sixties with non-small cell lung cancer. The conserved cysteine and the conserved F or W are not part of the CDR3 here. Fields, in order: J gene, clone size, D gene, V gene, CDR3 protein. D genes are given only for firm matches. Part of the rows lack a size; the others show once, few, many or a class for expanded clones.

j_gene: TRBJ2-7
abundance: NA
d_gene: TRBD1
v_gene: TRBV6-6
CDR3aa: ASRQTGGISYEQY

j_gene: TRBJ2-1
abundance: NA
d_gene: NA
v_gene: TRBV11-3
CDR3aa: ASSSVNSGTYDEQF

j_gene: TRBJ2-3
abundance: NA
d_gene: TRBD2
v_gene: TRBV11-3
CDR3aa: ASSLILADSTDTQY

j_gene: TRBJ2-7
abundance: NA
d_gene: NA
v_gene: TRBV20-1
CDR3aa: SARDRVRSSYEQY

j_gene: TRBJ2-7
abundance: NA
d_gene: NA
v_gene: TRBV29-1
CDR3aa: SGFPGGYDQY

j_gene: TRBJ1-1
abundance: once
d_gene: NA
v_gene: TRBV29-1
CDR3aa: CLKEGRIEAF

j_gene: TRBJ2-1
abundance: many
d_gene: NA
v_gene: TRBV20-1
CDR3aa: SARDLTYNEQF

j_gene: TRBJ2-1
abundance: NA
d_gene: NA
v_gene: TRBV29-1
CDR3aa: SVGRGRNEQF

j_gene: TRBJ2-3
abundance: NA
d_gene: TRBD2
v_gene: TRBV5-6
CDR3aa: ASSLTLASGRAGLTDTQY

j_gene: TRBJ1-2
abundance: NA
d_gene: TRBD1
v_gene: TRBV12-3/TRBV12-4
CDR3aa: ASSDRDSAYGYT

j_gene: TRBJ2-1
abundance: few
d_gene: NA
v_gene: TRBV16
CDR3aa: AGSPNNEQV

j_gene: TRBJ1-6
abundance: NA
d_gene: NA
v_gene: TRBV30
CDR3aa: AWSDTGYSPLH

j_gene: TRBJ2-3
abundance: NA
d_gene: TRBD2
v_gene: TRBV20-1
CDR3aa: SAISGRGADTQL

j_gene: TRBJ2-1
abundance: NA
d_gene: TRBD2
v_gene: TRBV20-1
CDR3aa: SASSGKDEQF

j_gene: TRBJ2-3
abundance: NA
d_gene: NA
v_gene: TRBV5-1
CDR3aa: ASSLAGQNTDTQY

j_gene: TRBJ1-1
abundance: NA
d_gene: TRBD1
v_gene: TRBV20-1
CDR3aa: SVGPRDRDTEAS

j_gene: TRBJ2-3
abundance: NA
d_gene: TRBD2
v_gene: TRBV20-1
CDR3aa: SARDPRGRSTNTQY

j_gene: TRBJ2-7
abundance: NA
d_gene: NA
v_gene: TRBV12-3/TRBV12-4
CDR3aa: ASRPTGGKNEQY

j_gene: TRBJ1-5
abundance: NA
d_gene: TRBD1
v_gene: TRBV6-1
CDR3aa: ATSVRDRGLNQPQH

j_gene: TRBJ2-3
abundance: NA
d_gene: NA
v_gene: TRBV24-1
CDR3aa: ATSAGFTDTQY

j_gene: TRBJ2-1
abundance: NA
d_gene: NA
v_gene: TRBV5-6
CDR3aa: ANTIMQLYNEQF